These 13 T cell receptor beta chains originate from one sample sequenced in a study of blood T cell repertoires in COVID-19. TCRdb keeps only in-frame clones here, not all; method: immunoSEQ multiplex PCR. The table includes about 120,000 clones, around 81% detected once. The source material was peripheral blood. The origin of the receptors is a man aged 70-80 years with acute or convalescent COVID-19.

This clone appeared once. This rearrangement joins TRBV4-3 to TRBJ2-7, with 7 positions matching TRBD1. CDR3 length equals 17 residues. Germline-derived CDR1 and CDR2 are LGHNA and YSLEER. With V trimmed by 0 bases and J by 6 bases, 14 bases remained unmatched. The CDR3 DNA sequence: TGCGCCAGCAGCCAAGATCGCCCGGGACAGTACTGGGGCGAGCAGTACTTC. Translation gives CASSQDRPGQYWGEQYF.

The chain employs TRBV5-4 and TRBJ1-1; 11 nucleotides agree with TRBD1. This CDR3 comprises 15 residues. J was trimmed by 10 bases and V by 5 bases; bases with no gene match: 13. Germline CDR1 SGHNT, CDR2 YYREEE (reference sequence). CDR3 sequence: CASRPPGQGDFIAFF. The CDR3 nucleotides read TGTGCCAGCAGGCCGCCGGGACAGGGGGACTTTATAGCTTTCTTT.

In this sample, this clone turned up once. The sample contains more than one DNA sequence encoding this CDR3. The V and J genes are TRBV27 and TRBJ2-7, with D perhaps matching TRBD1 (7 bases). The CDR3 length is 16 residues. Deletions cut 1 base from V and 7 bases from J, with 20 bases between. The germline V gene has CDR1 MNHEY and CDR2 SMNVEV (reference sequence). CDR3 in amino acids: CASSLYSAGRGDEQYF. CDR3 bases: TGTGCCAGCAGTTTATATTCGGCGGGCAGGGGGGATGAGCAGTACTTC.

This sequence joins TRBV6-4 and TRBJ1-2; D gene uncertain. The CDR3 totals 14 residues. The V gene lost 0 bases and the J gene lost 7 bases, with 12 bases spanning the gap. Germline CDR1 reads MRHNA; CDR2 reads SNTAGT. The CDR3 bases are TGTGCCAGCAGTGACTCTCCGGGAGGGTCTGGCTACACCTTC. Encoded protein: CASSDSPGGSGYTF.

This chain links TRBV5-6 with TRBJ2-3; 8 nucleotides align to TRBD2. Per the germline V gene, CDR1 is SGHDT and CDR2 is YYEEEE. V shed 2 bases, J shed 8 bases, and the junction held 7 bases outside the gene matches. The CDR3 extends over 14 amino acids. As DNA, the CDR3 is TGTGCCAGCAGCTTCGGGACTAGAGGGGGTACGCAGTATTTT. Translated: CASSFGTRGGTQYF.

The chain is built from TRBV5-5 and TRBJ2-1; 11 bases line up with TRBD2. Germline V gene lookup returns CDR1 SGHKS and CDR2 YYEKEE (reference sequence). V shed 4 bases, J shed 7 bases, and the junction held 7 bases outside the gene matches. The CDR3 is 15 amino acids. CDR3 nucleotides: TGTGCCAGCAGCGGTATAGCGGGGGGGCAGAATGAGCAGTTCTTC. Translated: CASSGIAGGQNEQFF.

This clone was recorded once. The chain joins TRBV5-6 to TRBJ2-7; D not certain. Germline V gene data show CDR1 as SGHDT and CDR2 as YYEEEE. This CDR3 is 12 amino acids long. The V gene lost 7 bases and the J gene lost 4 bases, with 12 bases spanning the gap. CDR3 DNA sequence: TGTGCCAGCCTGGGCCCCCAGTACGAGCAGTACTTC. This sequence encodes CASLGPQYEQYF.

The chain joins TRBV5-6 to TRBJ1-6, with TRBD1 as a possible D gene (6 bases). The CDR3 loop spans 13 amino acids. Germline V gives CDR1 SGHDT, CDR2 YYEEEE. V was shortened by 5 bases and J by 10 bases, with 13 bases between the two germline ends. This CDR3 reads CASRNRANSPLHF. The DNA for the CDR3 is TGTGCCAGCAGGAACAGGGCTAACTCACCCCTCCACTTT. Based on the CDR3 plus reference TRBV5-6 and TRBJ1-6, the full variable domain is DAGVTQSPTHLIKTRGQQVTLRCSPKSGHDTVSWYQQALGQGPQFIFQYYEEEERQRGNFPDRFSGHQFPNYSSELNVNALLLGDSALYLCASRNRANSPLHFGNGTRLTVT.

This clone was recorded once. V is TRBV2 and J is TRBJ2-3; 10 positions agree with TRBD2. With 3 bases clipped from V and 5 bases from J, the junction kept 5 bases outside the gene matches. This CDR3 region has 15 residues. Germline V CDR1 and CDR2: SNHLY, FYNNEI. CDR3 nucleotide sequence: TGTGCCAGCAGTGATCGGAGACTAGCGGGAGATACGCAGTATTTT. This gives the protein CASSDRRLAGDTQYF.

The chain uses TRBV7-8 and TRBJ2-7; 7 nucleotides line up with TRBD1. CDR1 and CDR2 from the germline V gene are SGHVS and FQNEAQ. The CDR3 loop spans 15 amino acids. The V gene end was trimmed by 2 bases and the J gene end by 5 bases; junction bases not matched to a gene: 9. The chain's CDR3 is CASSLWLRDRNEQYF. Here the CDR3 DNA reads TGTGCCAGCAGCTTATGGCTTCGGGACAGAAACGAGCAGTACTTC.

This clone came up once. The rearrangement joins TRBV3-1 (or the pseudogene TRBV3-2) to TRBJ1-5; 8 bases align to TRBD1. Germline CDR1 LGHDT, CDR2 YNNKEL (reference sequence). After removal of 2 bases from V and 7 bases from J, the junction contained 4 bases not matched to a gene. The CDR3 runs to 14 residues. CDR3 DNA: TGTGCCAGCAGCCAAAACAGGGGGAACCAGCCCCAGCATTTT. Protein: CASSQNRGNQPQHF.

The gene calls are TRBV5-1 and TRBJ1-2; tentative D call: TRBD1 (6 bases). Trimming cost V 4 bases and J 6 bases, with 16 bases left between them. This CDR3 contains 14 residues. Germline V gene sequence: CDR1 SGHRS, CDR2 YFSETQ. This CDR3 reads CASSRNGGADGYTF. CDR3 bases: TGCGCCAGCAGCCGTAACGGGGGGGCGGATGGCTACACCTTC.

This sequence joins TRBV5-4 and TRBJ1-6, with unresolved D. The germline V and J ends were trimmed by 0 bases and 7 bases, with 11 bases remaining between them. Germline CDR1 SGHNT, CDR2 YYREEE (reference sequence). This CDR3 has 15 residues. CDR3 amino acids: CASSLEVERNSPLHF. CDR3 nucleotide sequence: TGTGCCAGCAGCTTGGAGGTGGAGAGAAATTCACCCCTCCACTTT.